The present TCR beta chain was sequenced within a study of cytomegalovirus exposure and HLA in healthy donors (dated by TCRdb to about 2017). For context, the study as a whole: According to an earlier analysis of 587 of the donors, 150 million to 200 million T cells yielded roughly 110 million unique TCR beta sequences and less than 300 Gb of sequence data. Class I and class II HLA loci were covered by the typing at four-digit resolution. In a later analysis, previously published TCR beta repertoires from 550 to 700 donors were re-analyzed and high-resolution HLA genotyping was added so that TCR occurrence patterns could be studied. A separate validation cohort of more than 100 different subjects was used in addition to the approximately 700-subject first cohort. An earlier analysis of approximately 640 of the donors applied high-throughput TCR beta sequencing to assess whether each TCR beta V gene segment acted as functional or pseudogenic. All discovery cohort repertoires had been generated on a single sequencing platform. Typing coverage differed by locus: A, B, C, DRB1 and DQB1 were typed in about 620-640 donors, DQA1 in 500 to 550, DPA1 in around 600, and DPB1 in roughly 470. The genetic ancestry cluster associated with self-reported Caucasian donors included about four fifths of the roughly 380 genotyped donors. The study profiled the T cell repertoires of more than 500 subjects by immunosequencing and related them to cytomegalovirus serostatus. About five DR-DQ haplotypes were treated as single units for association and clustering because of strong linkage in the cohort. Among 300 to 500 genotyped donors of the cohort, an average of about 240,000 unique TCR beta nucleotide sequences was sequenced per donor, of which about 18% were non-productive. To predict cytomegalovirus infection status, the study brought together high-throughput TCR immunosequencing, statistical association of individual TCRs with disease status, and machine learning. The later analysis used no new phenotypic data to find candidate immune exposures, relying instead on TCR beta sequences and their occurrence across donors. A later genetic analysis used genome-wide SNP genotypes for about 60% of the roughly 700 donors, treating that subset as a discovery cohort. The aim of the study was to test whether cataloging public T cell receptors could identify signatures of past pathogen exposure. Donor age, sex, ethnicity and CMV serostatus were compiled together with the repertoire data. An early release covering roughly 640 HLA-typed donors comprised approximately 300 gigabases of sequencing data and 85 million or so unique TCR sequences.

Broad study findings and their caveats: Cytomegalovirus status was reported to be diagnosed by the classifier with high specificity and sensitivity in both the original and validation cohorts. A further reported finding was that TCR beta sequences accurately predicted the HLA-A and HLA-B alleles for most subjects in the first cohort. The 87-base-pair reads could not distinguish some IMGT-functional V segments, including TRBV6-2 and TRBV6-3, so those segments were excluded. Immune exposure information for the cohort was limited to CMV serostatus. In a later analysis, several top co-occurrence clusters were reported to appear linked to parvovirus B19, influenza, CMV and Epstein-Barr virus. Because some donors lacked HLA typing at each locus, the association tests relied only on the typed subset. Strong co-occurrence of HLA alleles, especially DR and DQ, made assigning TCR associations to individual alleles difficult. Most TCR sequences were seen in very few donors, while some public TCRs were found in many individuals. The presence/absence analyses assumed that sequencing depth was roughly uniform across donors, and that assumption may not be true. A group of highly shared sequence variants was considered likely to be a technical artifact of the sequencing pipeline. In a later genetic analysis, fewer N-insertions in productive TCRs were reported among donors in an Asian-associated ancestry cluster than the approximately 670-donor mean. An association between a missense DCLRE1C variant and V-gene and J-gene trimming of TCR beta chains was found in a later genetic analysis and replicated in an independent cohort. The authors suggested that the approach could potentially be generalized to other disease states and immunological phenotypes. In vitro tests confirmed that a few of the cytomegalovirus-associated TCR beta chains recognize cytomegalovirus antigens. An earlier analysis of some 590 of the donors showed that most TCR beta V segments appeared in productive rearrangements either about 90% or about 30% of the time, which broadly matched IMGT annotations. In a later analysis, the rate of TCR association differed among HLA loci, with DRB1 alleles having the most associated TCRs and HLA-C alleles having the fewest. According to a later analysis, most CMV-associated TCR beta chains appeared to be HLA-restricted, and the HLA associations seemed to be driven largely by CMV exposure. Correlated functional status among segregating V segments might reflect linkage disequilibrium, but an unknown experimental factor could not be ruled out. This cohort had only TCR beta chains sequenced, and the lack of alpha or paired-chain data limited which features could be detected. A later analysis found that HLA-associated TCR beta chains were more clonally expanded and had lower generation probabilities than equally common non-associated chains. The study listed 164 TCR beta chains as associated with cytomegalovirus. Specific HLA alleles were associated with over 15,000 TCR beta sequences at a false discovery rate of 0.05 in a later analysis. Because counts were too low, some 17 rarely observed V segments, including chromosome 9 orphons, were excluded from the earlier analysis of 587 of the donors.

Trimming removed 3 bases from V and 11 bases from J, leaving 16 bases between the germline ends. The CDR3 contains 14 residues, cysteine and phenylalanine counted. Only CDR3 DNA is held: 42 bases, read in frame from base 1. From a lookup of the germline V gene (reference sequence), CDR1 and CDR2 are SEHNR and FQNEAQ. On this clone itself: Its specific antigen is unknown. Base-call qualities are not available, and no considerably larger clone is one nucleotide away.

The cohort consisted of 600 to 700 healthy bone marrow donors. At the time of sampling, all cohort members were nominally healthy, though unrecorded immune exposures were likely present. The donor was CMV seropositive and belonged to the group of about 290 seropositive cohort members. A peripheral blood sample was collected from each donor, and TCR beta sequencing was performed on peripheral blood mononuclear cells. The Qiagen DNeasy Blood Extraction Kit was used to extract genomic DNA from the blood cell samples. Library method: the immunoSEQ multiplex PCR assay. For the multiplex PCR, a mixture combining 60 forward primers for TCR Vbeta segments and 13 reverse primers for TCR Jbeta segments was used. Amplification of the CDR3 region of rearranged TCR beta genes was performed with a multiplex PCR assay on genomic DNA. Amplified TCR beta libraries were sequenced as 87-base-pair reads on the Illumina HiSeq System. Regarding the original processing steps: A later analysis counted tens of millions of unique TCR beta chains across the 600 to 850 repertoires, and about 10 million of these chains were shared by at least two donors. Raw reads were error-corrected and collapsed into unique sequences by a nearest-neighbor algorithm in which closely related sequences were merged to remove PCR and sequencing errors. Alignment of CDR3 sequences to IMGT reference sequences was used to assign V, D and J gene segments. For a sequence to be retained, at least a six-nucleotide match to both a V gene segment and a J gene segment was required. Rearrangements were classified as productive when the CDR3 lacked stop codons and remained in frame with V and J, and all other rearrangements were classified as non-productive. CDR3 was defined according to IMGT convention as the region running from the second conserved V-encoded cysteine to the conserved J-encoded phenylalanine. In an earlier analysis of approximately 500 of the donors, sequences lacking an unambiguous match to a single V gene segment were excluded. An earlier analysis of several hundred of the donors called V segments functional above 56.7% productive rearrangements and segregating when the between-donor standard deviation exceeded 5%. A statistical classification framework was developed to diagnose cytomegalovirus status using the catalog of TCR beta chain sequences. In a later analysis, TCR nucleotide sequences were compared against IMGT/GENE-DB human TR gene sequences so that V and J genes could be assigned. In a later analysis, CDR3 sequences and most-parsimonious VDJ recombination scenarios were assigned using the TCRdist pipeline. A later analysis defined each TCR beta chain by its CDR3 amino acid sequence plus V-gene family, and excluded reads lacking a unique V-gene family. In a later analysis, several hundred highly shared, low-generation-probability nucleotide sequences were removed to address suspected cross-contamination and a sequencing artifact. In a later analysis, a clonal expansion index was calculated for each public chain from normalized within-repertoire ranks of inferred template counts. A later analysis computed generation probabilities with a VDJ recombination model fitted to out-of-frame rearrangements, and checked the results against IGoR. Hypergeometric tests were used in a later analysis to score TCR-TCR, TCR-HLA and TCR-CMV co-occurrence, with a repertoire-size bias correction applied to the TCR pairs. In a later analysis, false discovery rates were estimated by permuting HLA or CMV assignments 20 times. In a later analysis, co-occurring TCRs were grouped using DBSCAN, with TCRdist sequence similarity added in when clustering inside HLA-allele-positive subsets. Co-occurrence clustering excluded repertoires with fewer than 30,000 or more than 120,000 public chains, plus five with anomalous nucleotide sharing. TCRdb limited this immuneACCESS table to in-frame rearrangements with V and J called. A share of clones is missing; checked studies link under half to unresolved V genes, and the rest is unexplained. V, J and clone size were drawn from that table, and D and trimming were deduced from the DNA. Counted in this sample were about 150,000 clones; approximately 84% of them appeared once. The top ten clonotypes cover 1% to 1.5% of the sample.

The sequence links TRBV7-9 to TRBJ1-4; the D segment could be TRBD1, given 5 matching bases. The source material was PBMCs. This clonotype was obtained from a man aged 45-65 years in good health and CMV-seropositive. CDR3 region: CASSLQGGGEKLFF. The nucleotide sequence is TGTGCCAGCAGCTTGCAGGGTGGGGGGGAGAAACTGTTTTTT.